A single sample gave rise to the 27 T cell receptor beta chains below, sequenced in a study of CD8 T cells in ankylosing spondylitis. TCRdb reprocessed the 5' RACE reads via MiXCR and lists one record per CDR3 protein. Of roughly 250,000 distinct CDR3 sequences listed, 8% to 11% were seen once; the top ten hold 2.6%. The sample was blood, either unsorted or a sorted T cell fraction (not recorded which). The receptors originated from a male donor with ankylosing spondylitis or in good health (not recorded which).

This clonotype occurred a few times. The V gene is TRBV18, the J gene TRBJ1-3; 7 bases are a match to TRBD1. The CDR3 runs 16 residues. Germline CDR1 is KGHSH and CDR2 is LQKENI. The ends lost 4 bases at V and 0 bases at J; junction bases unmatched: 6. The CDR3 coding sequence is TGTGCCAGCTCACGGGACAGACTAAACTCTGGAAACACCATATATTTT. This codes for CASSRDRLNSGNTIYF.

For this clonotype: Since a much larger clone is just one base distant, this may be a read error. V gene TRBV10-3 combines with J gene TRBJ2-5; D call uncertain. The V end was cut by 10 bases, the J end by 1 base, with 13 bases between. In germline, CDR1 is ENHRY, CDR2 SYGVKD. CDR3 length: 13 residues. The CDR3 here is CATNRVGQETQYF. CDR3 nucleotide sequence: TGTGCCACGAATAGGGTAGGCCAAGAGACCCAGTACTTC.

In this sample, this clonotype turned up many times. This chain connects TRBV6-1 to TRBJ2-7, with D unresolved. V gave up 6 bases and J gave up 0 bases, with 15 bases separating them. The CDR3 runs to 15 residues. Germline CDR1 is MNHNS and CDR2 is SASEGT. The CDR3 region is CASSKAPRTSYEQYF. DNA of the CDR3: TGTGCCAGCAGCAAAGCCCCGAGGACCTCCTACGAGCAGTACTTC.

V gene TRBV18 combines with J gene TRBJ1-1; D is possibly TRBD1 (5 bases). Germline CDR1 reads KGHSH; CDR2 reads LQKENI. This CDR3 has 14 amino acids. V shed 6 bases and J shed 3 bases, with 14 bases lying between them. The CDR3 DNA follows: TGTGCCAGCTCGCTTCAGGGAGAGGACACTGAAGCTTTCTTT. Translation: CASSLQGEDTEAFF.

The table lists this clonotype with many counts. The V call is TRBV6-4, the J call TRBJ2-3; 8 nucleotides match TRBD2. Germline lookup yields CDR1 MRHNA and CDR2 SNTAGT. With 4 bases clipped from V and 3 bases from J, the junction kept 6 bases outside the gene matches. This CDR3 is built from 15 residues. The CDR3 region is CASSGLAGRTDTQYF. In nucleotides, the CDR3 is TGTGCCAGCAGTGGTCTAGCGGGCAGAACAGATACGCAGTATTTT.

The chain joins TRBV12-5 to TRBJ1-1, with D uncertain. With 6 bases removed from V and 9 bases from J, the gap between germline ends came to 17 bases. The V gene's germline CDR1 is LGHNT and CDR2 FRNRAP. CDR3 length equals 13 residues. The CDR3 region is CASGSDILGKAFF. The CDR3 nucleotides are TGTGCTAGTGGCTCCGACATCTTGGGGAAAGCTTTCTTT.

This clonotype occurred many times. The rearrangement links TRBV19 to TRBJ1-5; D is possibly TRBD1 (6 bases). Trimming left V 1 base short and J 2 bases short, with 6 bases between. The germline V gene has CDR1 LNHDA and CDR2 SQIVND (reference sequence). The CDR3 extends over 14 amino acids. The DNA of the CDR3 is TGTGCCAGTAGTATAGGACAGGGCAATCAGCCCCAGCATTTT. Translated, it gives CASSIGQGNQPQHF.

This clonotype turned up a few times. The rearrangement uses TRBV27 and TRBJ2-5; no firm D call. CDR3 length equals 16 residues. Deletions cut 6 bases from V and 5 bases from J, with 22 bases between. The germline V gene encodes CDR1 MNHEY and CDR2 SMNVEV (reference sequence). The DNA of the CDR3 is TGTGCCAGCAGGCCGCTACGGGCAGGTTCGGATGAGACCCAGTACTTC. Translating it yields CASRPLRAGSDETQYF.

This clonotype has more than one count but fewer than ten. This CDR3 reads CASSQGGHPGLYNEQFF. CDR3 DNA: TGCGCCAGCAGCCAGGGAGGCCACCCTGGACTCTACAATGAGCAGTTCTTC. The chain couples TRBV4-1 to TRBJ2-1; D might be TRBD2 (6 bases). The CDR3 runs to 17 residues. The V gene lost 3 bases and the J gene lost 3 bases, with 18 bases spanning the gap. CDR1 MGHRA and CDR2 YSYEKL come from the germline V gene.

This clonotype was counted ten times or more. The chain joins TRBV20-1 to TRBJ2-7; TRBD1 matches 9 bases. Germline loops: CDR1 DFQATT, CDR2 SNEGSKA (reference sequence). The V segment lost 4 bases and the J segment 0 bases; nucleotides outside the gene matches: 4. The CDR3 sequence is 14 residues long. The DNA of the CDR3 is TGCAGTGCTATGACAGGGGGGGGCTCCTACGAGCAGTACTTC. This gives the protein CSAMTGGGSYEQYF.

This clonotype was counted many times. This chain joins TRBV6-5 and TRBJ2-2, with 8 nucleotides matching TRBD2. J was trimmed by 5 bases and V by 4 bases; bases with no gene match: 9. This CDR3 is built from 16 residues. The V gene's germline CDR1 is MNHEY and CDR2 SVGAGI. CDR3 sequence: CASSSRTGGGTGELFF. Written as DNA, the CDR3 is TGTGCCAGCAGTTCCCGCACCGGGGGGGGGACCGGGGAGCTGTTTTTT.

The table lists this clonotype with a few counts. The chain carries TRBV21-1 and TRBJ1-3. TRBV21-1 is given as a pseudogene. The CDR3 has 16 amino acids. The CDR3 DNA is TGTGCCAGCAGCAAAGTAGGCACGAGCTCTGGAAACACCATATATTTT. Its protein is CASSKVGTSSGNTIYF.

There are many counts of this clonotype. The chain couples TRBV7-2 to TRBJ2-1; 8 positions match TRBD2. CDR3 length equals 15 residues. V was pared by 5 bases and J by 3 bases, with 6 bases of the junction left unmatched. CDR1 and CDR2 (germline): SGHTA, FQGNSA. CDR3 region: CASSQGSGNYNEQFF. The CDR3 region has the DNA TGTGCCAGCAGCCAGGGTAGCGGGAACTACAATGAGCAGTTCTTC.

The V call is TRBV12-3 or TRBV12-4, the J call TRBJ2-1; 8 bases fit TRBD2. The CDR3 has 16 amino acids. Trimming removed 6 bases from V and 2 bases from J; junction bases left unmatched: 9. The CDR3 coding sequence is TGTGCCAGCAGGCCCCTAGCGGGCACGACCTACAATGAGCAGTTCTTC. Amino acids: CASRPLAGTTYNEQFF.

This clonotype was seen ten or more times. The CDR3 protein is CAISRQGAQETQYF. In nucleotides, the CDR3 is TGTGCCATCAGTCGACAGGGGGCTCAAGAGACCCAGTACTTC. This chain joins TRBV10-3 and TRBJ2-5, with TRBD1 matching over 10 bases. With 5 bases clipped from V and 2 bases from J, the junction kept 2 bases outside the gene matches. CDR1 is ENHRY, CDR2 SYGVKD, per germline. CDR3 size: 14 residues.

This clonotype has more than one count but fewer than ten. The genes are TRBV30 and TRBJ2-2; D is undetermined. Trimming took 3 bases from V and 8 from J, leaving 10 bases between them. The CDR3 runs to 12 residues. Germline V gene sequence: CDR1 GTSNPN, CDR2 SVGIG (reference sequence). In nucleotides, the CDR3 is TGTGCCTGGAGCCTAACTGAAGGGGAGCTGTTTTTT. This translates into CAWSLTEGELFF.

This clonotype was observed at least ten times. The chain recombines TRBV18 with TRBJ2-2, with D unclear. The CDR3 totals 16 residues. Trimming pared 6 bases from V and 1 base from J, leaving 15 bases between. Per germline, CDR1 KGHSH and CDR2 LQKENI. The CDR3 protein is CASSRQSFLNTGELFF. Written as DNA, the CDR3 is TGTGCCAGCTCCCGCCAGAGTTTTTTGAACACCGGGGAGCTGTTTTTT.

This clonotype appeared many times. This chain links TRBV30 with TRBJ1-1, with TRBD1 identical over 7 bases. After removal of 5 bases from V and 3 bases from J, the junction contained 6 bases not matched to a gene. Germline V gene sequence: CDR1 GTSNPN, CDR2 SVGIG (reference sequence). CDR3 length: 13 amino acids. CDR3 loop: CAWADRPDTEAFF. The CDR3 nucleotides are TGTGCCTGGGCGGACAGGCCCGACACTGAAGCTTTCTTT.

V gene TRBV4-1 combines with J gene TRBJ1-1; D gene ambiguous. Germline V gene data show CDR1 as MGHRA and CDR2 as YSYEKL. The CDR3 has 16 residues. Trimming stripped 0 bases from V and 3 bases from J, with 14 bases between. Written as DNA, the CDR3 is TGCGCCAGCAGCCAAGAGGTGGCGGGCTCCTACACTGAAGCTTTCTTT. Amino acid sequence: CASSQEVAGSYTEAFF.

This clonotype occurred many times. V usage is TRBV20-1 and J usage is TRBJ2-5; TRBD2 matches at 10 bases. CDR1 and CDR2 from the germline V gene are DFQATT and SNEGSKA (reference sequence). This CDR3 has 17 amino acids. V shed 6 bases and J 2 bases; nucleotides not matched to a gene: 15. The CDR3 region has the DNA TGCAGTGCCACTAGAGTAGGGACTAGCGCACTACAAGAGACCCAGTACTTC. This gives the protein CSATRVGTSALQETQYF.

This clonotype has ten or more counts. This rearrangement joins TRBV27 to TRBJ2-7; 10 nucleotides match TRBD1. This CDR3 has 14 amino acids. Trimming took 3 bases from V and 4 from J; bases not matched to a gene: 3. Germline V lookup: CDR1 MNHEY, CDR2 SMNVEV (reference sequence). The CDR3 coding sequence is TGTGCCAGCAGTTTTAGGGACAGGGGTTACGAGCAGTACTTC. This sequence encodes CASSFRDRGYEQYF.

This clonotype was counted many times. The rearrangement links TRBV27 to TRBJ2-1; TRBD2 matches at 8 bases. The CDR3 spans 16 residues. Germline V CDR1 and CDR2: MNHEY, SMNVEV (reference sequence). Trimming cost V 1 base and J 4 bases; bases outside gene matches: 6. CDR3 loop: CASSLYGGGSYNEQFF. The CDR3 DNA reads TGTGCCAGCAGTTTATATGGCGGGGGGTCTTACAATGAGCAGTTCTTC.

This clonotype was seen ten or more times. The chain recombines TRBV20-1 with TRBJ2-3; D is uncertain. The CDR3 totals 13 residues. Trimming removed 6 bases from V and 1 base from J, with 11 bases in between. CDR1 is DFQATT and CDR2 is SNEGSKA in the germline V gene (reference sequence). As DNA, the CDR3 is TGCAGTGCGACTGGATGGGGCACAGATACGCAGTATTTT. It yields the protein CSATGWGTDTQYF.

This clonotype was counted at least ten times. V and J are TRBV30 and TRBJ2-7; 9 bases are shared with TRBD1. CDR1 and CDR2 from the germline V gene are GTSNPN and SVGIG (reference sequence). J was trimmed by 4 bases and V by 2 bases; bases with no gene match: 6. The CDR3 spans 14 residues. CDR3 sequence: CAWSTGQGRYEQYF. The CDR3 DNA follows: TGTGCCTGGAGTACCGGACAGGGGAGGTACGAGCAGTACTTC.

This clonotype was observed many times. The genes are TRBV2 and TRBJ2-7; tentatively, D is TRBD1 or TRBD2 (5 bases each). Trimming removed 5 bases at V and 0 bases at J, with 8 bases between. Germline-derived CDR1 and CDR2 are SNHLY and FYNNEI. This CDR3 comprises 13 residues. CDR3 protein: CASSIGTSYEQYF. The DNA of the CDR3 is TGTGCCAGCAGTATTGGGACCTCCTACGAGCAGTACTTC.

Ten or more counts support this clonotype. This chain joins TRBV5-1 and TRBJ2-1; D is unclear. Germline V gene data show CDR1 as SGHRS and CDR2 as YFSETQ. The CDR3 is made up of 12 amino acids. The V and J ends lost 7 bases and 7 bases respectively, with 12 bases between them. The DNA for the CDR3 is TGCGCCAGCCGGTTTTCTATGAATGAGCAGTTCTTC. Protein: CASRFSMNEQFF.

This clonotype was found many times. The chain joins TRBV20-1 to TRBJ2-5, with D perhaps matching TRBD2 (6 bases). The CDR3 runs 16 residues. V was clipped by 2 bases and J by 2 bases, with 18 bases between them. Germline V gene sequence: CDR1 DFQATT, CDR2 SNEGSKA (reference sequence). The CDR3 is CSARPFRGGEQETQYF. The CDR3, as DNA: TGCAGTGCTAGACCCTTTCGGGGCGGGGAACAAGAGACCCAGTACTTC.